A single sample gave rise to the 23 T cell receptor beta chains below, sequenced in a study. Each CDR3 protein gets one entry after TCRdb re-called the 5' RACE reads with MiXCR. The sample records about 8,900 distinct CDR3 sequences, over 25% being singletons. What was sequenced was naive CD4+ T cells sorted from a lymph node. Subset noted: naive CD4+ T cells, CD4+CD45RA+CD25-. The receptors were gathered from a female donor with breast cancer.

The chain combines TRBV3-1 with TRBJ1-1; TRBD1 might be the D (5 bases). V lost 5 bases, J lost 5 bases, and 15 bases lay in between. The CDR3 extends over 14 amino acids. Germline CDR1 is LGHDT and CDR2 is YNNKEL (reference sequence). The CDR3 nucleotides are TGTGCCAGCAGCTGGACGGACGGGGGGACTGAAGCTTTCTTT. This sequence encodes CASSWTDGGTEAFF.

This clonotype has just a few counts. CDR3 loop: CASSGLAGNYEQYF. In nucleotides, the CDR3 is TGCGCCAGCAGCGGGTTAGCGGGGAACTACGAGCAGTACTTC. This chain uses TRBV5-1 with TRBJ2-7; 8 positions match TRBD2. The V gene end was trimmed by 4 bases and the J gene end by 3 bases; junction bases not matched to a gene: 6. From germline, CDR1 is SGHRS and CDR2 YFSETQ. The CDR3 contains 14 residues.

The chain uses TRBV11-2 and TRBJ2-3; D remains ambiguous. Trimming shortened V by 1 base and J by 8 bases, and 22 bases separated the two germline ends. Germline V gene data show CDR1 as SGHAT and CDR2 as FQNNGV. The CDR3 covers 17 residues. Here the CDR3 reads CASSLVYSAGEPGTQYF. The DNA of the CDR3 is TGTGCCAGCAGCTTAGTTTACTCTGCAGGAGAGCCTGGTACGCAGTATTTT.

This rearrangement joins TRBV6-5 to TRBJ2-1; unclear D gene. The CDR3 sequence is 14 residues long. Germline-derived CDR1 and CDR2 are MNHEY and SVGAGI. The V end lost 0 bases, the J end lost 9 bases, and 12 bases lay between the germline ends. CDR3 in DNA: TGTGCCAGCAGTTACTCGACGAGCGCGTCTGAGCAGTTCTTC. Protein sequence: CASSYSTSASEQFF.

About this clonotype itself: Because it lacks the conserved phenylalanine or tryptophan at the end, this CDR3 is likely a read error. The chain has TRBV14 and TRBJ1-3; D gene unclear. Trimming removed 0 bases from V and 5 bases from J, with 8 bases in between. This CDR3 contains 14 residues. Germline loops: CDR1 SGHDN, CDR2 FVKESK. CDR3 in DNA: TGTGCCAGCAGCCAAGACAGCTTCCGAAACACCATATATGTT. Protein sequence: CASSQDSFRNTIYV.

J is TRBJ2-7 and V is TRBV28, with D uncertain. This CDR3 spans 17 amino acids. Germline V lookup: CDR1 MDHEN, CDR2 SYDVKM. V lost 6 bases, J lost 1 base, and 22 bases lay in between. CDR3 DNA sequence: TGTGCCAGCAGCCCTAACAAGTGGCGGAGCGTTTCCTACGAGCAGTACTTC. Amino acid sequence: CASSPNKWRSVSYEQYF.

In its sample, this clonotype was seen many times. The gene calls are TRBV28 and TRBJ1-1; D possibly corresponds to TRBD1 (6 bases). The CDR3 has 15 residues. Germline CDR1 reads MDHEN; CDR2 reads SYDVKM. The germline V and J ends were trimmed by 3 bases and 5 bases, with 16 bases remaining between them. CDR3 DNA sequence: TGTGCCAGCAGTTTCGGCACAGGGAGGTTTACTGAAGCTTTCTTT. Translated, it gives CASSFGTGRFTEAFF. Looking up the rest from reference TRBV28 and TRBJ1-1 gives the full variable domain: DVKVTQSSRYLVKRTGEKVFLECVQDMDHENMFWYRQDPGLGLRLIYFSYDVKMKEKGDIPEGYSVSREKKERFSLILESASTNQTSMYLCASSFGTGRFTEAFFGQGTRLTVV.

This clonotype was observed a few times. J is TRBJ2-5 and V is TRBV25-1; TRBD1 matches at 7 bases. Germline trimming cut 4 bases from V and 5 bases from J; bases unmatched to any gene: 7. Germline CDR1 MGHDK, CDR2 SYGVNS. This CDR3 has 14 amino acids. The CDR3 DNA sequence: TGTGCCAGCAGTGTGACAGGGAGTGGGGAGACCCAGTACTTC. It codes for CASSVTGSGETQYF.

The CDR3 coding sequence is TGTGCCAGCAGTCCCGGGACTAGCGTATTGAGCTCCTACAATGAGCAGTTCTTC. Translation gives CASSPGTSVLSSYNEQFF. The J gene is TRBJ2-1, the V gene TRBV5-8, with 10 bases matching TRBD2. Per the germline V gene, CDR1 is SGHTS and CDR2 is YDEGEE. This CDR3 contains 18 residues. V shed 5 bases and J 0 bases; nucleotides not matched to a gene: 11.

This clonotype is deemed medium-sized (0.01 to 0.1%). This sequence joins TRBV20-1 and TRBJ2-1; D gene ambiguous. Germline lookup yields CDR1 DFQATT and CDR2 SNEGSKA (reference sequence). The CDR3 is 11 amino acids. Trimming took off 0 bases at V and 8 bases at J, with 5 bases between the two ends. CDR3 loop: CSARDPYEQFF. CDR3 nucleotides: TGCAGTGCTAGAGATCCGTATGAGCAGTTCTTC.

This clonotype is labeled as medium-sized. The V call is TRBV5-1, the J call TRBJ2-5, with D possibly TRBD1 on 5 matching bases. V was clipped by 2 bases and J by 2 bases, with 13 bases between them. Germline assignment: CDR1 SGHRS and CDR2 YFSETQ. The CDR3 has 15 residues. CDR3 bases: TGCGCCAGCAGCTTTTCAGGGTTTGGTCAAGAGACCCAGTACTTC. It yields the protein CASSFSGFGQETQYF.

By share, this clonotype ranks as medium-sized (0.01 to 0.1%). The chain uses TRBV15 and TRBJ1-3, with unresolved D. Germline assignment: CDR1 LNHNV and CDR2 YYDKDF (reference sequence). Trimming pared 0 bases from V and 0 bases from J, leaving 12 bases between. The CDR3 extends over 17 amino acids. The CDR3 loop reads CATSRDWGRLSGNTIYF. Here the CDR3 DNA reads TGTGCCACCAGCAGAGATTGGGGTCGACTCTCTGGAAACACCATATATTTT.

In DNA form, the CDR3 reads TGTGCCAGCAGCTCCCCGGGACTCCGGAACACAGATACGCAGTATTTT. Protein sequence: CASSSPGLRNTDTQYF. The chain recombines TRBV3-1 with TRBJ2-3, with a tentative D call TRBD2 (6 bases). V lost 5 bases to trimming and J lost 2 bases, with 17 bases between them. Germline CDR1 and CDR2: LGHDT and YNNKEL (reference sequence). This CDR3 comprises 16 residues.

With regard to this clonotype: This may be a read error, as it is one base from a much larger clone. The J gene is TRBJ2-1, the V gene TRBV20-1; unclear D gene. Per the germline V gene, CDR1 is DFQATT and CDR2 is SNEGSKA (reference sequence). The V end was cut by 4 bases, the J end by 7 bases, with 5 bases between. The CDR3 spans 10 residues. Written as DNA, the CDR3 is TGCAGTGCTATGGGGAATGAGCAGTTCTTC. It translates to CSAMGNEQFF.

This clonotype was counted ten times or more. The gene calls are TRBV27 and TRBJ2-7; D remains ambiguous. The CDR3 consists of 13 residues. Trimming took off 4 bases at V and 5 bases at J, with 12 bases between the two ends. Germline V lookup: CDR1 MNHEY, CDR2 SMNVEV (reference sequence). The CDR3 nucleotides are TGTGCCAGCAGTTCCGCTGGTGGTGACGAGCAGTACTTC. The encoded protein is CASSSAGGDEQYF.

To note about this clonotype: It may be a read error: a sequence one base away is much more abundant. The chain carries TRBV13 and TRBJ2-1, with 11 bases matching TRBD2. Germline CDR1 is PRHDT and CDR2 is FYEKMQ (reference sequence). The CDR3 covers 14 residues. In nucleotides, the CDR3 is TGTGCCAGCAGCACTCTAGCGGGAGGCGTCGAGCGGTTCTTC. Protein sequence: CASSTLAGGVERFF.

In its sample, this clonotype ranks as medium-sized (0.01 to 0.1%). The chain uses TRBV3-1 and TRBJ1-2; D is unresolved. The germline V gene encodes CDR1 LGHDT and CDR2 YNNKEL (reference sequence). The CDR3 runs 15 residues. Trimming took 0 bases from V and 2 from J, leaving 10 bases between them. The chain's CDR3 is CASSQELGVNYGYTF. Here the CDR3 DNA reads TGTGCCAGCAGCCAAGAGCTGGGAGTGAACTATGGCTACACCTTC. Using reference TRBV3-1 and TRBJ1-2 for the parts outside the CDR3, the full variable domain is DTAVSQTPKYLVTQMGNDKSIKCEQNLGHDTMYWYKQDSKKFLKIMFSYNNKELIINETVPNRFSPKSPDKAHLNLHINSLELGDSAVYFCASSQELGVNYGYTFGSGTRLTVV.

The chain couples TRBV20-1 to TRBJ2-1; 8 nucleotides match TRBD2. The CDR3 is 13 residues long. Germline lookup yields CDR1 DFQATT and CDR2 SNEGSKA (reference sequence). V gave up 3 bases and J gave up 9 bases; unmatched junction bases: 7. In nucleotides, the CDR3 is TGCAGTGCTAGTTGGCGGGAGGTGAGTGAGCAGTTCTTC. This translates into CSASWREVSEQFF.

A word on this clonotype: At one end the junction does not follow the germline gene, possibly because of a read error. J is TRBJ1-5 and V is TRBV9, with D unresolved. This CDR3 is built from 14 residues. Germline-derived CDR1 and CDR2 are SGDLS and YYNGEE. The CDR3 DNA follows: TGTGTCAGCAGCGTAGATGGTAGCAATCAGCCCCAGCATTTT. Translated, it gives CVSSVDGSNQPQHF. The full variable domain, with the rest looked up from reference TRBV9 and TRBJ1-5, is DSGVTQTPKHLITATGQRVTLRCSPRSGDLSVYWYQQSLDQGLQFLIQYYNGEERAKGNILERFSAQQFPDLHSELNLSSLELGDSALYFCVSSVDGSNQPQHFGDGTRLSIL.

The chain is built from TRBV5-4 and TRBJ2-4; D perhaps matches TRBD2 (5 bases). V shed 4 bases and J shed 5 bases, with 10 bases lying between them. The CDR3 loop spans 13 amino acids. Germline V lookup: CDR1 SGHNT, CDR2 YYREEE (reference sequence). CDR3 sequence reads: CASSLSEENIQYF. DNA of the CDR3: TGTGCCAGCAGCCTCTCGGAGGAAAACATTCAGTACTTC.

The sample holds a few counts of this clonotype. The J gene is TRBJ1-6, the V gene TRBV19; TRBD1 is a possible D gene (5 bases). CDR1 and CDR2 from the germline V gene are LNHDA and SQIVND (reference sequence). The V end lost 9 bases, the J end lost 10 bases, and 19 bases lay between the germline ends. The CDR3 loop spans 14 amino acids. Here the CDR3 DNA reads TGTGCCAGCAGTGACCAGGGTACATACTCACCCCTCCACTTT. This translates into CASSDQGTYSPLHF.

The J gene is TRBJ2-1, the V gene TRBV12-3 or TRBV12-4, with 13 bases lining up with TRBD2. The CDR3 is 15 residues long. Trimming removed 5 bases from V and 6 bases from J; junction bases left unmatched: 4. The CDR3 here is CASSPRLAGGNEQFF. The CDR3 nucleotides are TGTGCCAGCAGTCCTAGACTAGCGGGAGGCAATGAGCAGTTCTTC.

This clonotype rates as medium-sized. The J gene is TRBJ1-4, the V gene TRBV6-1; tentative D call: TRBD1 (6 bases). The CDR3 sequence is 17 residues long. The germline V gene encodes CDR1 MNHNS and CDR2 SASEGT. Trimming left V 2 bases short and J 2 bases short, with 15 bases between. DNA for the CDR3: TGTGCCAGCAGTGAACGGCAGGGGTTGGATACTAATGAAAAACTGTTTTTT. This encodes CASSERQGLDTNEKLFF.